Below are 16 T cell receptor beta chains sequenced from a single sample in a study of blood T cells in healthy people across ages. With a J-beta primer mix and a sample-barcoded 5' primer, a second PCR ran roughly 7 to 11 cycles. TCRdb ran MiXCR on the 5' RACE reads and lists one entry per CDR3 protein. Found here are 1.5 million to 2 million distinct CDR3 sequences, about 49% of them singletons; the top ten hold more than 2%. Sample: blood. The receptors come from a woman aged 40 to 50 in good health.

The chain is built from TRBV5-1 and TRBJ2-1, with D hard to call. V was pared by 4 bases and J by 8 bases, with 13 bases between. Germline lookup yields CDR1 SGHRS and CDR2 YFSETQ. The CDR3 has 13 residues. As DNA, the CDR3 is TGCGCCAGCAGCCACGGGCCGCGAGATGAGCAGTTCTTC. Translation: CASSHGPRDEQFF.

The chain is built from TRBV13 and TRBJ2-7; 7 bases match TRBD1. Germline V gives CDR1 PRHDT, CDR2 FYEKMQ (reference sequence). After removal of 3 bases from V and 2 bases from J, the junction contained 7 bases not matched to a gene. The CDR3 sequence is 15 residues long. For the CDR3, the DNA is TGTGCCAGCAGCTTTTATCACAGGGGAACCTACGAGCAGTACTTC. Its protein product is CASSFYHRGTYEQYF.

The chain employs TRBV6-1 and TRBJ1-1; 8 bases match TRBD1. The CDR3 totals 18 residues. Trimming at V came to 6 bases and at J to 10 bases, leaving 25 bases not matched to a gene. Germline V lookup: CDR1 MNHNS, CDR2 SASEGT. CDR3 in amino acids: CASSPRSWTGRTNTGAFF. DNA of the CDR3: TGTGCCAGCAGCCCCCGAAGTTGGACAGGGCGAACGAACACGGGAGCTTTCTTT.

This sequence joins TRBV5-1 and TRBJ2-1, with 10 bases that match TRBD2. The CDR3 sequence is 13 residues long. The junction had 5 bases not matched to a gene; V was cut back by 7 bases and J by 7 bases. Germline CDR1 is SGHRS and CDR2 is YFSETQ. CDR3 DNA: TGCGCCAGCGATGCTAGCGGGAGAAATGAGCAGTTCTTC. Its translation is CASDASGRNEQFF.

The chain links TRBV12-3 or TRBV12-4 to TRBJ2-7; 9 nucleotides agree with TRBD2. This CDR3 comprises 14 residues. V was clipped by 8 bases and J by 2 bases; unmatched bases: 7. This chain's CDR3 is CASGRGLATYEQYF. CDR3 DNA: TGTGCCAGCGGGAGGGGACTAGCTACCTACGAGCAGTACTTC.

The chain employs TRBV2 and TRBJ2-5, with D unclear. The J call may be mistaken, given a closer DNA end match to TRBJ2-1. This CDR3 has 12 residues. CDR1 is SNHLY, CDR2 FYNNEI, per germline. DNA for the CDR3: TGTGCCAGCAGTCCAGTCCAAGAGACCCAGTTCTTC. It specifies CASSPVQETQFF.

This clonotype was picked up a small number of times. The V and J genes are TRBV6-2 or TRBV6-3 and TRBJ2-7; tentatively, D is TRBD2 (5 bases). There are 15 residues in the CDR3. Trimming removed 6 bases at V and 3 bases at J, with 18 bases between. CDR1 is MNHEY, CDR2 SVGEGT, per germline. CDR3: CASRPPATIIYEQYF. The CDR3 DNA is TGTGCCAGCAGGCCACCAGCGACTATCATCTACGAGCAGTACTTC.

The chain combines TRBV27 with TRBJ1-2; D is perhaps TRBD1 (5 bases). V lost 6 bases, J lost 5 bases, and 22 bases lay in between. The CDR3 is made up of 16 amino acids. Germline V gives CDR1 MNHEY, CDR2 SMNVEV (reference sequence). This chain's CDR3 is CASSRTGQKLGYGYTF. CDR3 coding DNA: TGTGCCAGCAGCAGAACCGGACAAAAACTTGGGTATGGCTACACCTTC.

This chain joins TRBV20-1 and TRBJ1-5; D is unclear. The CDR3 sequence is 12 residues long. The germline V gene encodes CDR1 DFQATT and CDR2 SNEGSKA (reference sequence). The germline V and J ends were trimmed by 6 bases and 4 bases, with 10 bases remaining between them. Here the CDR3 DNA reads TGCAGTGCCGAAGAACGTAATCAGCCCCAGCATTTT. Translation: CSAEERNQPQHF.

This clonotype was counted once. V is TRBV2 and J is TRBJ2-1, with 14 bases that match TRBD2. The CDR3 length is 17 residues. Germline CDR1 is SNHLY and CDR2 is FYNNEI. V shed 3 bases and J 9 bases; nucleotides not matched to a gene: 10. The chain's CDR3 is CASSDKRLAGGLGEQFF. The CDR3 DNA sequence: TGTGCCAGCAGTGATAAACGACTAGCGGGGGGGCTGGGTGAGCAGTTCTTC.

In the case of this clonotype: At one boundary the junction diverges from the germline segment, which might be a read error. This chain's CDR3 is CAGRGDYEQYF. The CDR3 DNA follows: TGTGCCGGCAGGGGAGACTACGAGCAGTACTTC. V is TRBV6-1 and J is TRBJ2-7, with a tentative D call TRBD1 (6 bases). The length of the CDR3 is 11 residues. CDR1 is MNHNS and CDR2 is SASEGT in the germline V gene.

This clonotype was seen a single time. The genes are TRBV25-1 and TRBJ1-2; no clear D gene. From germline, CDR1 is MGHDK and CDR2 SYGVNS. V dropped 2 bases and J dropped 4 bases, with 11 bases sitting between them. The CDR3 is 14 residues long. The CDR3 is CASSEGRSSYGYTF. CDR3 sequence (DNA): TGTGCCAGCAGTGAAGGTCGGAGTAGCTATGGCTACACCTTC.

V gene TRBV6-2 or TRBV6-3 combines with J gene TRBJ2-3; the D is unclear. Germline lookup yields CDR1 MNHEY and CDR2 SVGEGT. The ends were cut back, 6 bases at V and 2 bases at J, with 12 bases in the middle. This CDR3 has 14 amino acids. The CDR3 loop is CASRYLLVTDTQYF. The CDR3 region has the DNA TGTGCCAGCAGGTATTTACTGGTCACAGATACGCAGTATTTT.

There are a few counts of this clonotype. The V and J genes are TRBV7-2 and TRBJ2-7; D unclear. The CDR3 runs 14 residues. Germline loops: CDR1 SGHTA, CDR2 FQGNSA. V lost 3 bases, J lost 1 base, and 10 bases lay in between. CDR3 amino acids: CASSFEASSYEQYF. The CDR3 bases are TGTGCCAGCAGCTTCGAAGCCTCTTCCTACGAGCAGTACTTC.

This clonotype has just a few counts. The chain links TRBV6-2 or TRBV6-3 to TRBJ2-1, with D maybe TRBD1 (6 bases). With 7 bases removed from V and 5 bases from J, the gap between germline ends came to 27 bases. The CDR3 consists of 18 residues. From germline, CDR1 is MNHEY and CDR2 SVGEGT. Here the CDR3 DNA reads TGTGCCAGCAACACCTTTTCAAGCGGCACAGGGTTTAACAATGAGCAGTTCTTC. It translates to CASNTFSSGTGFNNEQFF.

This clonotype was detected only a few times. The rearrangement joins TRBV20-1 to TRBJ2-1; D call uncertain. CDR1 DFQATT and CDR2 SNEGSKA come from the germline V gene (reference sequence). The V and J ends lost 1 base and 8 bases respectively, with 18 bases between them. The CDR3 has 15 amino acids. The CDR3 spells CSARARRRSQYEQFF. The CDR3, as DNA: TGCAGTGCTAGAGCGCGACGAAGGAGCCAGTATGAGCAGTTCTTC.